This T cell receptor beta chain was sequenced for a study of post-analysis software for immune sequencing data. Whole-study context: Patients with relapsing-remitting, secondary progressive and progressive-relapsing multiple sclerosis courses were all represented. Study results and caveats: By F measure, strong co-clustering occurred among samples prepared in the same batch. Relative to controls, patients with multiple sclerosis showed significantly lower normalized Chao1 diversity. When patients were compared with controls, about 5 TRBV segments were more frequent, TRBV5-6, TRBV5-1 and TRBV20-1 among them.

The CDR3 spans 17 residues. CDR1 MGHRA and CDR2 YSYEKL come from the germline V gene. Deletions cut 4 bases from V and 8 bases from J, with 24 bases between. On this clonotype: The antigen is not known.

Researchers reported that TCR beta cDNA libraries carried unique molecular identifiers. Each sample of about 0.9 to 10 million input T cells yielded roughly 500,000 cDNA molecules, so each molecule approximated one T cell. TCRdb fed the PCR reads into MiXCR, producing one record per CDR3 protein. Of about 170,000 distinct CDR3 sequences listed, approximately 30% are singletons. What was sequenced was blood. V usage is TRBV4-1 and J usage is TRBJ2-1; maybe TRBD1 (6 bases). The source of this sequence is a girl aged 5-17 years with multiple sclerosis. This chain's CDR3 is CASSPVFSQGSAYEQFF. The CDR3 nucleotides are TGCGCCAGCAGCCCCGTGTTTTCTCAGGGGTCGGCGTATGAGCAGTTCTTC.